One and the same sample provided the 24 T cell receptor beta chains below, sequenced in a study of PD-1 blockade in classical Hodgkin lymphoma. Assay: immunoSEQ multiplex PCR; the TCRdb copy retains only in-frame clones and omits some. Among under 35,000 clones listed, more than 70% were seen once. The time point was: cycle 4 day 1 (C4D1), after more than five weeks of nivolumab. With no exception, relapse followed autologous stem cell transplantation in all patients, and brentuximab vedotin exposure varied. Magnetic negative selection was used to purify CD4+ T cells from PBMCs that had been thawed. Sequences were derived from CD4+ T cells from blood, sampled before the fourth cycle of nivolumab. These receptors were obtained from a human donor with classical Hodgkin lymphoma.

Concerning this clone itself: This same CDR3 is encoded by further DNA sequences in the sample. The chain joins TRBV7-6 to TRBJ2-5; no firm D call. The germline V gene encodes CDR1 SGHVS and CDR2 FNYEAQ. V was clipped by 3 bases and J by 5 bases, with 10 bases between them. The CDR3 extends over 13 amino acids. CDR3 DNA: TGTGCCAGCAGCTTCAGTGGGCCGGAGACCCAGTACTTC. It translates to CASSFSGPETQYF.

The chain joins TRBV5-4 to TRBJ1-6; weak D call: TRBD1 (6 bases). CDR3 length: 14 residues. Germline CDR1 SGHNT, CDR2 YYREEE (reference sequence). Trimming took off 2 bases at V and 7 bases at J, with 10 bases between the two ends. The CDR3 coding sequence is TGTGCCAGCAGCTTACAGGGTGGGAATTCACCCCTCCACTTT. Protein sequence: CASSLQGGNSPLHF.

The J gene is TRBJ1-5, the V gene TRBV27; a weak D match, TRBD1 (5 bases). The germline V and J ends were trimmed by 2 bases and 6 bases, with 11 bases remaining between them. CDR3 size: 14 residues. The V gene's germline CDR1 is MNHEY and CDR2 SMNVEV (reference sequence). This CDR3 is CASSLRPQGQPQHF. CDR3 sequence (DNA): TGTGCCAGCAGTTTACGCCCTCAGGGTCAGCCCCAGCATTTT.

The CDR3 bases are TGTGCCAGCAGCCCCGGGACGGACAATGAGCAGTTCTTC. It is translated as CASSPGTDNEQFF. The chain joins TRBV5-4 to TRBJ2-1; D tentatively reads TRBD1 or TRBD2 (5 bases each). Germline lookup yields CDR1 SGHNT and CDR2 YYREEE (reference sequence). CDR3 length: 13 residues. Trimming removed 4 bases from V and 5 bases from J, with 10 bases in between. Full variable domain (remainder filled in from reference TRBV5-4 and TRBJ2-1): ETGVTQSPTHLIKTRGQQVTLRCSSQSGHNTVSWYQQALGQGPQFIFQYYREEENGRGNFPPRFSGLQFPNYSSELNVNALELDDSALYLCASSPGTDNEQFFGPGTRLTVL.

This sequence joins TRBV12-5 and TRBJ2-3, with D perhaps being TRBD1 or TRBD2 (5 bases each). Germline CDR1 LGHNT, CDR2 FRNRAP. The CDR3 totals 14 residues. V was clipped by 2 bases and J by 4 bases, with 10 bases between them. The CDR3 protein is CASGLIGTADTQYF. CDR3 DNA: TGTGCTAGTGGTTTGATAGGGACCGCAGATACGCAGTATTTT. The variable domain in full, with the rest retrieved from reference TRBV12-5 and TRBJ2-3, is DARVTQTPRHKVTEMGQEVTMRCQPILGHNTVFWYRQTMMQGLELLAYFRNRAPLDDSGMPKDRFSAEMPDATLATLKIQPSEPRDSAVYFCASGLIGTADTQYFGPGTRLTVL.

J is TRBJ2-5 and V is TRBV29-1; D is uncertain. Looked up from germline, CDR1 is SQVTM and CDR2 is ANQGSEA. V dropped 4 bases and J dropped 7 bases, with 10 bases sitting between them. The CDR3 is 11 residues long. In DNA, the CDR3 is TGCAGCGTTGCTCGGTTGAGGACCCAGTACTTC. The encoded protein is CSVARLRTQYF.

The chain couples TRBV5-1 to TRBJ2-7, with 10 positions matching TRBD1. CDR1 is SGHRS, CDR2 YFSETQ, per germline. The CDR3 extends over 14 amino acids. V was pared by 2 bases and J by 12 bases, with 11 bases of the junction left unmatched. The CDR3 loop reads CASSFGTGVMTGYF. The CDR3 DNA reads TGCGCCAGCAGCTTTGGGACAGGGGTTATGACTGGGTACTTC.

V and J are TRBV27 and TRBJ2-1, with a tentative D call TRBD2 (6 bases). The CDR3 consists of 15 residues. Per germline, CDR1 MNHEY and CDR2 SMNVEV (reference sequence). The ends were cut back, 5 bases at V and 4 bases at J, with 15 bases in the middle. The CDR3 DNA follows: TGTGCCAGCAGTACGGGAGAGGGCCGGTACAATGAGCAGTTCTTC. It is translated as CASSTGEGRYNEQFF.

This CDR3 is CASNLGGYSNQPQHF. The DNA of the CDR3 is TGTGCCAGTAATTTGGGGGGTTATAGCAATCAGCCCCAGCATTTT. This rearrangement joins TRBV19 to TRBJ1-5; a possible D gene is TRBD1 (5 bases). Trimming cost V 7 bases and J 0 bases, with 13 bases left between them. Germline lookup yields CDR1 LNHDA and CDR2 SQIVND (reference sequence). This CDR3 spans 15 amino acids. The variable domain in full, with the rest retrieved from reference TRBV19 and TRBJ1-5, is DGGITQSPKYLFRKEGQNVTLSCEQNLNHDAMYWYRQDPGQGLRLIYYSQIVNDFQKGDIAEGYSVSREKKESFPLTVTSAQKNPTAFYLCASNLGGYSNQPQHFGDGTRLSIL.

V is TRBV30 and J is TRBJ2-6, with 9 bases lining up with TRBD1. Germline V gene sequence: CDR1 GTSNPN, CDR2 SVGIG (reference sequence). The CDR3 consists of 15 residues. V was pared by 7 bases and J by 3 bases, with 7 bases of the junction left unmatched. CDR3: CASRDRVVGANVLTF. CDR3 nucleotide sequence: TGTGCCTCCCGGGACAGGGTTGTTGGGGCCAACGTCCTGACTTTC. Full variable domain (outside the CDR3, taken from reference TRBV30 and TRBJ2-6): SQTIHQWPATLVQPVGSPLSLECTVEGTSNPNLYWYRQAAGRGLQLLFYSVGIGQISSEVPQNLSASRPQDRQFILSSKKLLLSDSGFYLCASRDRVVGANVLTFGAGSRLTVL.

The chain is built from TRBV14 and TRBJ2-7; possibly TRBD1 for D (5 bases). CDR1 is SGHDN, CDR2 FVKESK, per germline. Trimming stripped 5 bases from V and 4 bases from J, with 12 bases between. The length of the CDR3 is 13 residues. CDR3 coding DNA: TGTGCCAGCAGCTTATATAGGGGTTACGAGCAGTACTTC. This codes for CASSLYRGYEQYF.

The rearrangement links TRBV27 to TRBJ2-2; 9 nucleotides align to TRBD2. The CDR3 is 16 residues long. Germline-derived CDR1 and CDR2 are MNHEY and SMNVEV (reference sequence). V lost 7 bases, J lost 5 bases, and 11 bases stayed unmatched. CDR3 in amino acids: CASMGGTSGRTGELFF. The CDR3 nucleotides read TGTGCCAGCATGGGCGGCACCAGCGGGAGGACCGGGGAGCTGTTTTTT.

This chain uses TRBV2 with TRBJ2-1; 7 bases align to TRBD2. The CDR3 totals 16 residues. Germline assignment: CDR1 SNHLY and CDR2 FYNNEI. V dropped 6 bases and J dropped 4; count of bases not matched to a gene: 12. The DNA of the CDR3 is TGTGCCAGCAGCCCCCTTTCTAGCGGTTTGTACAATGAGCAGTTCTTC. Encoded protein: CASSPLSSGLYNEQFF.

The V gene is TRBV7-9, the J gene TRBJ2-7; D not resolved. CDR1 and CDR2 (germline): SEHNR, FQNEAQ (reference sequence). The V end lost 5 bases, the J end lost 5 bases, and 10 bases lay between the germline ends. The CDR3 is made up of 12 amino acids. CDR3 sequence (DNA): TGTGCCAGCAGCCCACGATCTAACGAGCAGTACTTC. This gives the protein CASSPRSNEQYF.

This clone was seen a single time. CDR3 in amino acids: CASSQSATNEKLFF. The CDR3 DNA is TGTGCCAGCAGCCAGAGTGCAACTAATGAAAAACTGTTTTTT. J is TRBJ1-4 and V is TRBV7-9; D uncertain. The germline V and J ends were trimmed by 5 bases and 0 bases, with 7 bases remaining between them. The CDR3 length is 14 residues. The V gene's germline CDR1 is SEHNR and CDR2 FQNEAQ (reference sequence).

V and J are TRBV6-4 and TRBJ2-2; TRBD2 might be the D (5 bases). The V gene's germline CDR1 is MRHNA and CDR2 SNTAGT. This CDR3 is 15 amino acids long. V was shortened by 0 bases and J by 7 bases, with 12 bases between the two germline ends. Here the CDR3 DNA reads TGTGCCAGCAGTGACTCCGGACTCCTAGGCGGGGAGCTGTTTTTT. Translated, it gives CASSDSGLLGGELFF.

The genes are TRBV7-2 and TRBJ2-7; TRBD1 aligns across 7 bases. The CDR3 has 14 residues. CDR1 is SGHTA and CDR2 is FQGNSA in the germline V gene. Trimming cost V 3 bases and J 2 bases; bases outside gene matches: 4. CDR3 in amino acids: CASSFGQAAYEQYF. The CDR3 DNA follows: TGTGCCAGCAGCTTTGGACAGGCTGCCTACGAGCAGTACTTC.

The chain uses TRBV6-1 and TRBJ2-7, with 8 bases identical to TRBD1. The V and J ends lost 6 bases and 5 bases, in that order; junction bases with no gene match: 3. This CDR3 comprises 12 residues. Germline V gene lookup returns CDR1 MNHNS and CDR2 SASEGT. This CDR3 reads CASRKDRDEQYF. CDR3 nucleotide sequence: TGTGCCAGCAGGAAGGACAGGGACGAGCAGTACTTC.

The chain employs TRBV6-5 and TRBJ1-1; no reliable D call. V lost 0 bases and J 4 bases, leaving 12 bases between the germline ends. Germline V gene data show CDR1 as MNHEY and CDR2 as SVGAGI. The CDR3 is 15 amino acids. CDR3: CASSYSVKGSTEAFF. Written as DNA, the CDR3 is TGTGCCAGCAGTTACTCGGTGAAAGGGAGCACTGAAGCTTTCTTT.

A single count supports this clone. The V gene is TRBV7-2, the J gene TRBJ2-5; no clear D gene. The germline gives CDR1 SGHTA, CDR2 FQGNSA. The length of the CDR3 is 13 residues. V gave up 1 base and J gave up 5 bases, with 8 bases separating them. The CDR3 DNA reads as TGTGCCAGCAGCTTAGTAGGAGCCGAGACCCAGTACTTC. Its translation: CASSLVGAETQYF.

V gene TRBV5-4 combines with J gene TRBJ2-2; 10 nucleotides line up with TRBD2. This CDR3 has 16 amino acids. V trimming: 4 bases; J trimming: 5 bases; junction bases outside the gene matches: 8. The germline V gene encodes CDR1 SGHNT and CDR2 YYREEE (reference sequence). CDR3 DNA: TGTGCCAGCAGCACCAGCGGGAGGGTTGAGACCGGGGAGCTGTTTTTT. Its protein is CASSTSGRVETGELFF.

This clone was found a few times. The gene calls are TRBV30 and TRBJ1-5, with D uncertain. Per the germline V gene, CDR1 is GTSNPN and CDR2 is SVGIG (reference sequence). V lost 2 bases and J lost 0, with 5 bases in between. This CDR3 spans 13 amino acids. The CDR3 DNA reads TGTGCCTGGAGTACGGATAGCAATCAGCCCCAGCATTTT. As protein: CAWSTDSNQPQHF.

V is TRBV7-6 and J is TRBJ1-1; D remains ambiguous. The CDR3 runs 15 residues. The V gene's germline CDR1 is SGHVS and CDR2 FNYEAQ. V was trimmed by 1 base and J by 5 bases, leaving 14 bases between them. The CDR3 bases are TGTGCCAGCAGCTTAGGTTCCGGGGTCAGGACTGAAGCTTTCTTT. Translated, it gives CASSLGSGVRTEAFF.

The chain has TRBV5-1 and TRBJ2-7; TRBD1 aligns across 10 bases. J lost 4 bases, V lost 4 bases, and 11 bases had no gene match. CDR3 length: 16 residues. Germline CDR1 SGHRS, CDR2 YFSETQ. CDR3: CASSPPTGTGVYEQYF. DNA of the CDR3: TGCGCCAGCAGCCCGCCCACCGGGACAGGGGTTTACGAGCAGTACTTC.